One T cell receptor (beta chain) is described in this entry. Germline V gene sequence: CDR1 SGHRS, CDR2 YFSETQ. The CDR3 is 15 amino acids. After removal of 0 bases from V and 4 bases from J, the junction contained 4 bases not matched to a gene. Only in-frame clones appear in the TCRdb table, and some are missing; sequencing was by immunoSEQ multiplex PCR. The sample consists of about 170,000 clones, about 89% of them appearing once. These data come from a study of T cell responses to AZD1222 COVID-19 vaccine. The TCR originated in an adult in good health. The chain has TRBV5-1 and TRBJ1-1; 9 bases match TRBD1. This sample comprised peripheral blood, obtained on day 0 of AZD1222 vaccination. The CDR3 bases are TGCGCCAGCAGCTTGGGGCGGACAGGGGTCACTGAAGCTTTCTTT. This encodes CASSLGRTGVTEAFF.